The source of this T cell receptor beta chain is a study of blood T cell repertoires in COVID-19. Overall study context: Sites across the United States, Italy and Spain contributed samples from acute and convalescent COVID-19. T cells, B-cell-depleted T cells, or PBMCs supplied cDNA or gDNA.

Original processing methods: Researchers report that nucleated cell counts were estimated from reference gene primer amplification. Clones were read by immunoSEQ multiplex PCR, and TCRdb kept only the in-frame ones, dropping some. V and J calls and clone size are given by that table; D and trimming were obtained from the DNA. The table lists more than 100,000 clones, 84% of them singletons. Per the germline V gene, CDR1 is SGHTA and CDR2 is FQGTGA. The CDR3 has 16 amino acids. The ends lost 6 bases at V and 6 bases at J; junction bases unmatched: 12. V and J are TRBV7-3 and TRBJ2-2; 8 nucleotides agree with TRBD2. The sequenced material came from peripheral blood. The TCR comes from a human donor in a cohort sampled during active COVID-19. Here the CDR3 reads CASRPSGGPGPGELFF. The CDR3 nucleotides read TGTGCCAGCAGGCCGTCGGGGGGGCCGGGCCCCGGGGAGCTGTTTTTT. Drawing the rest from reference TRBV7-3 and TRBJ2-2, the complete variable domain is GAGVSQTPSNKVTEKGKYVELRCDPISGHTALYWYRQSLGQGPEFLIYFQGTGAADDSGLPNDRFFAVRPEGSVSTLKIQRTERGDSAVYLCASRPSGGPGPGELFFGEGSRLTVL.